This passage covers 29 T cell receptor beta chains from one sample sequenced in a study of blood T cell repertoires in COVID-19. Here immunoSEQ multiplex PCR was the method, and the copy in TCRdb shows in-frame clones only, minus some. The sample comprises 90,000 to 100,000 clones, about 80% of which are singletons, and 4.1% rests with the top ten. The specimen sequenced was peripheral blood. All receptors come from a man between 60 and 75 years old with acute or convalescent COVID-19.

This rearrangement joins TRBV7-7 to TRBJ1-4; D is perhaps TRBD1 (6 bases). The CDR3 has 15 amino acids. Between the trimmed V and J ends, which lost 8 bases and 5 bases, there was a span of 18 bases. Germline CDR1 SSHAT, CDR2 FNYEAQ (reference sequence). This chain's CDR3 is CASGESGATNEKLFF. The CDR3 DNA sequence: TGTGCCAGCGGCGAGTCAGGGGCGACCAATGAAAAACTGTTTTTT. Full variable domain (remainder filled in from reference TRBV7-7 and TRBJ1-4): GAGVSQSPRYKVTKRGQDVTLRCDPISSHATLYWYQQALGQGPEFLTYFNYEAQPDKSGLPSDRFSAERPEGSISTLTIQRTEQRDSAMYRCASGESGATNEKLFFGSGTQLSVL.

This clone was seen just once. The rearrangement joins TRBV7-2 to TRBJ1-2; D unresolved. The CDR3 is 15 residues long. Trimming stripped 5 bases from V and 0 bases from J, with 13 bases between. Germline V gene sequence: CDR1 SGHTA, CDR2 FQGNSA. CDR3 residues: CASSPSSGTNYGYTF. The CDR3 DNA sequence: TGTGCCAGCAGCCCTAGTTCGGGAACTAACTATGGCTACACCTTC.

The gene calls are TRBV3-1 (or the pseudogene TRBV3-2) and TRBJ2-1, with D hard to call. The CDR3 totals 12 residues. CDR1 LGHDT and CDR2 YNNKEL come from the germline V gene (reference sequence). The V end lost 1 base, the J end lost 4 bases, and 2 bases lay between the germline ends. The CDR3 region is CASSQAYNEQFF. The DNA of the CDR3 is TGTGCCAGCAGCCAAGCATACAATGAGCAGTTCTTC.

This chain uses TRBV7-2 with TRBJ1-4; no definite D call. Germline V gene lookup returns CDR1 SGHTA and CDR2 FQGNSA. The CDR3 has 14 amino acids. Trimming cost V 0 bases and J 8 bases, with 10 bases left between them. CDR3 sequence: CASSLAGVGEKLFF. DNA of the CDR3: TGTGCCAGCAGCTTAGCGGGAGTTGGGGAAAAACTGTTTTTT.

The V call is TRBV18, the J call TRBJ2-6; tentatively, D is TRBD2 (6 bases). The CDR3 has 14 residues. Germline CDR1 is KGHSH and CDR2 is LQKENI. The V and J ends lost 5 bases and 4 bases respectively, with 9 bases between them. The CDR3 DNA sequence: TGTGCCAGCTCAGGAGGGTCCGGGGCCAACGTCCTGACTTTC. Its protein is CASSGGSGANVLTF.

The DNA for the CDR3 is TGTGCCAGCAGCTTGGGAACATTCACTAGCGGGGCCGATACGCAGTATTTT. Translation: CASSLGTFTSGADTQYF. The J gene is TRBJ2-3, the V gene TRBV7-6; 10 positions match TRBD2. Per the germline V gene, CDR1 is SGHVS and CDR2 is FNYEAQ. The CDR3 has 17 residues. With 3 bases clipped from V and 6 bases from J, the junction kept 12 bases outside the gene matches.

This clone was recorded many times. V gene TRBV11-3 combines with J gene TRBJ1-2; D might be TRBD1 (5 bases). CDR1 is SGHNT, CDR2 YENEEA, per germline. The length of the CDR3 is 13 residues. Trimming took off 5 bases at V and 1 base at J, with 8 bases between the two ends. CDR3 sequence reads: CASSPDSNYGYTF. The CDR3 coding sequence is TGTGCCAGCAGCCCCGACAGTAACTATGGCTACACCTTC.

The table lists this clone with a count of one. The chain carries TRBV19 and TRBJ1-6; TRBD1 matches 11 bases. The germline V gene encodes CDR1 LNHDA and CDR2 SQIVND (reference sequence). V lost 6 bases and J lost 10; bases outside the gene matches: 8. The CDR3 sequence is 15 residues long. DNA of the CDR3: TGTGCCAGTAGAGCCCCCGGGACAGGGGGATCACCCCTCCACTTT. Residues: CASRAPGTGGSPLHF.

V usage is TRBV7-2 and J usage is TRBJ1-3, with D tentatively TRBD1 (5 bases). Germline-derived CDR1 and CDR2 are SGHTA and FQGNSA. This CDR3 comprises 16 residues. Trimming removed 3 bases from V and 3 bases from J, with 15 bases in between. The CDR3 is CASSFGTTGYGNTIYF. The CDR3, as DNA: TGTGCCAGCAGCTTTGGGACTACCGGGTATGGAAACACCATATATTTT. Full variable domain (missing parts from reference TRBV7-2 and TRBJ1-3): GAGVSQSPSNKVTEKGKDVELRCDPISGHTALYWYRQSLGQGLEFLIYFQGNSAPDKSGLPSDRFSAERTGGSVSTLTIQRTQQEDSAVYLCASSFGTTGYGNTIYFGEGSWLTVV.

This chain joins TRBV5-5 and TRBJ1-1, with 9 positions matching TRBD1. CDR3 length: 16 residues. J was trimmed by 1 base and V by 4 bases; bases with no gene match: 8. Germline-derived CDR1 and CDR2 are SGHKS and YYEKEE (reference sequence). The CDR3 bases are TGTGCCAGCAGCCCATTTCGGGGACAGGGGAACACTGAAGCTTTCTTT. Translation: CASSPFRGQGNTEAFF. The full variable domain, in which reference TRBV5-5 and TRBJ1-1 provide the parts outside the CDR3, is DAGVTQSPTHLIKTRGQQVTLRCSPISGHKSVSWYQQVLGQGPQFIFQYYEKEERGRGNFPDRFSARQFPNYSSELNVNALLLGDSALYLCASSPFRGQGNTEAFFGQGTRLTVV.

The chain links TRBV30 to TRBJ2-3; 11 bases line up with TRBD2. CDR1 and CDR2 from the germline V gene are GTSNPN and SVGIG (reference sequence). V was pared by 2 bases and J by 5 bases, with 3 bases of the junction left unmatched. This CDR3 region has 14 residues. The CDR3 loop reads CAWSPGLAGDTQYF. Here the CDR3 DNA reads TGTGCCTGGAGTCCCGGACTAGCGGGAGATACGCAGTATTTT.

The CDR3 protein is CAWSGGTGRFF. The CDR3 bases are TGTGCCTGGAGTGGAGGGACAGGGAGGTTCTTC. The chain couples TRBV30 to TRBJ2-1; 9 positions match TRBD1. This CDR3 spans 11 amino acids. V lost 1 base, J lost 15 bases, and 4 bases stayed unmatched. The germline gives CDR1 GTSNPN, CDR2 SVGIG (reference sequence).

The chain links TRBV28 to TRBJ1-3, with unresolved D. Between the trimmed V and J ends, which lost 6 bases and 0 bases, there was a span of 6 bases. The CDR3 sequence is 13 residues long. CDR1 MDHEN and CDR2 SYDVKM come from the germline V gene. CDR3 nucleotides: TGTGCCAGCAGACTTACCTCTGGAAACACCATATATTTT. Its protein product is CASRLTSGNTIYF.

This rearrangement joins TRBV12-3 or TRBV12-4 to TRBJ2-2; D gene uncertain. The germline V and J ends were trimmed by 4 bases and 8 bases, with 5 bases remaining between them. The CDR3 has 11 residues. CDR3 in amino acids: CASSWQGELFF. The CDR3 DNA reads TGTGCCAGCAGTTGGCAGGGGGAGCTGTTTTTT.

The CDR3 here is CASSELTAYNEQFF. Written as DNA, the CDR3 is TGCGCCAGCAGTGAGTTGACAGCCTACAATGAGCAGTTCTTC. This chain uses TRBV10-2 with TRBJ2-1; possible D gene TRBD1, 5 bases. V was trimmed by 1 base and J by 2 bases, leaving 6 bases between them. Germline CDR1 and CDR2: WSHSY and SAAADI. CDR3 length: 14 residues.

This clone was seen more than once but under ten times. The gene calls are TRBV19 and TRBJ1-5; D is unclear. The germline CDR1 and CDR2 sequences are LNHDA and SQIVND (reference sequence). The CDR3 has 17 amino acids. V dropped 5 bases and J dropped 0 bases, with 17 bases sitting between them. CDR3 region: CASSRTHGGNSNQPQHF. The CDR3, as DNA: TGTGCCAGTAGTCGGACTCACGGAGGGAATAGCAATCAGCCCCAGCATTTT. Based on the CDR3 plus reference TRBV19 and TRBJ1-5, the full variable domain is DGGITQSPKYLFRKEGQNVTLSCEQNLNHDAMYWYRQDPGQGLRLIYYSQIVNDFQKGDIAEGYSVSREKKESFPLTVTSAQKNPTAFYLCASSRTHGGNSNQPQHFGDGTRLSIL.

The V gene is TRBV11-3, the J gene TRBJ2-1; possibly TRBD2 for D (6 bases). The V gene lost 5 bases and the J gene lost 2 bases, with 19 bases spanning the gap. This CDR3 comprises 17 residues. CDR1 SGHNT and CDR2 YENEEA come from the germline V gene. This CDR3 reads CASSPRARLGAYNEQFF. CDR3 DNA sequence: TGTGCCAGCAGCCCCCGGGCCCGACTAGGGGCCTACAATGAGCAGTTCTTC. The entire variable domain, with the rest obtained from reference TRBV11-3 and TRBJ2-1, is as follows: EAGVVQSPRYKIIEKKQPVAFWCNPISGHNTLYWYLQNLGQGPELLIRYENEEAVDDSQLPKDRFSAERLKGVDSTLKIQPAELGDSAVYLCASSPRARLGAYNEQFFGPGTRLTVL.

The rearrangement links TRBV10-1 to TRBJ2-7, with TRBD1 matching over 9 bases. This CDR3 is built from 13 residues. The germline V gene encodes CDR1 WNHNN and CDR2 SYGVQD (reference sequence). V shed 7 bases, J shed 3 bases, and the junction held 4 bases outside the gene matches. CDR3 sequence: CASTGTGNYEQYV. CDR3 coding DNA: TGCGCCAGCACCGGGACAGGGAACTACGAGCAGTACGTC.

A word on this clone: This same CDR3 is encoded by further DNA sequences in the sample. The chain is built from TRBV9 and TRBJ1-5, with TRBD1 matching over 8 bases. Germline trimming cut 3 bases from V and 5 bases from J; bases unmatched to any gene: 1. The CDR3 covers 13 residues. Per the germline V gene, CDR1 is SGDLS and CDR2 is YYNGEE. CDR3 protein: CASSEQGDQPQHF. In nucleotides, the CDR3 is TGTGCCAGCAGCGAACAGGGGGATCAGCCCCAGCATTTT.

The chain is built from TRBV3-1 (or the pseudogene TRBV3-2) and TRBJ1-2, with TRBD1 matching over 10 bases. Germline trimming cut 5 bases from V and 6 bases from J; bases unmatched to any gene: 3. CDR3 size: 13 residues. CDR1 LGHDT and CDR2 YNNKEL come from the germline V gene (reference sequence). The CDR3 protein is CASSRGQGNGYTF. The CDR3 nucleotides read TGTGCCAGCAGCAGGGGACAGGGGAATGGCTACACCTTC.

The gene calls are TRBV5-1 and TRBJ1-4; no clear D gene. The CDR3 runs to 15 residues. V lost 0 bases to trimming and J lost 8 bases, with 14 bases between them. The germline V gene has CDR1 SGHRS and CDR2 YFSETQ. The CDR3, as DNA: TGCGCCAGCAGCTTGGCCAGTGGAGCCGGGGAAAAACTGTTTTTT. Its translation is CASSLASGAGEKLFF.

V gene TRBV3-1 (or the pseudogene TRBV3-2) combines with J gene TRBJ1-2; D might be TRBD1 (5 bases). Germline values: CDR1 LGHDT, CDR2 YNNKEL (reference sequence). Trimming took off 5 bases at V and 4 bases at J, with 17 bases between the two ends. The CDR3 length is 15 residues. The CDR3 DNA is TGTGCCAGCAGCATCCGCGGGGCTTTAATCTATGGCTACACCTTC. Protein: CASSIRGALIYGYTF.

This chain links TRBV5-8 with TRBJ2-7; TRBD2 matches 10 bases. There are 16 residues in the CDR3. Trimming cost V 4 bases and J 0 bases; bases outside gene matches: 7. Germline V gene lookup returns CDR1 SGHTS and CDR2 YDEGEE. CDR3 residues: CASSTTRTSGSYEQYV. Here the CDR3 DNA reads TGTGCCAGCAGCACCACAAGGACTAGCGGCTCCTACGAGCAGTACGTC.

V is TRBV3-1 (or the pseudogene TRBV3-2) and J is TRBJ1-6; perhaps TRBD1 as D (6 bases). Trimming took 0 bases from V and 6 from J, leaving 9 bases between them. The CDR3 consists of 15 residues. CDR1 is LGHDT, CDR2 YNNKEL, per germline (reference sequence). CDR3 protein: CASSQDTGSNSPLHF. In nucleotides, the CDR3 is TGTGCCAGCAGCCAAGATACAGGGAGTAATTCACCCCTCCACTTT.

The gene calls are TRBV9 and TRBJ1-2; D is unclear. The CDR3 is 13 residues long. V shed 0 bases and J shed 8 bases, with 11 bases lying between them. Germline loops: CDR1 SGDLS, CDR2 YYNGEE. CDR3 bases: TGTGCCAGCAGCGTAGGGGCAGCAGGAGGCTACACCTTC. Translated, it gives CASSVGAAGGYTF. The full variable domain, completed using reference TRBV9 and TRBJ1-2, is DSGVTQTPKHLITATGQRVTLRCSPRSGDLSVYWYQQSLDQGLQFLIQYYNGEERAKGNILERFSAQQFPDLHSELNLSSLELGDSALYFCASSVGAAGGYTFGSGTRLTVV.

This clone was seen only once. The J gene is TRBJ1-2, the V gene TRBV28, with D hard to call. Germline V gene sequence: CDR1 MDHEN, CDR2 SYDVKM. The CDR3 is 18 amino acids. Between the trimmed V and J ends, which lost 1 base and 2 bases, there was a span of 20 bases. The chain's CDR3 is CASSLSKAAGINNYGYTF. The CDR3 region has the DNA TGTGCCAGCAGTTTATCCAAGGCGGCCGGGATTAACAACTATGGCTACACCTTC.

V gene TRBV3-1 (or the pseudogene TRBV3-2) combines with J gene TRBJ1-5; a possible D gene is TRBD1 (5 bases). Deletions cut 3 bases from V and 2 bases from J, with 8 bases between. CDR1 and CDR2 (germline): LGHDT, YNNKEL (reference sequence). The CDR3 loop spans 14 amino acids. CDR3 sequence: CASSQGPGNQPQHF. The DNA of the CDR3 is TGTGCCAGCAGCCAGGGGCCGGGCAATCAGCCCCAGCATTTT.

V is TRBV19 and J is TRBJ1-5; D gene uncertain. This CDR3 is built from 13 residues. CDR1 LNHDA and CDR2 SQIVND come from the germline V gene (reference sequence). V lost 1 base and J lost 4, with 5 bases in between. CDR3 region: CASSIAQNQPQHF. CDR3 coding DNA: TGTGCCAGTAGTATAGCTCAGAATCAGCCCCAGCATTTT.

This clone was observed a handful of times. The rearrangement joins TRBV7-3 to TRBJ2-3; 12 nucleotides line up with TRBD2. The junction had 4 bases not matched to a gene; V was cut back by 5 bases and J by 4 bases. Germline V gene sequence: CDR1 SGHTA, CDR2 FQGTGA. CDR3 length: 15 residues. The CDR3 region is CASSPLAGGSDTQYF. The CDR3 DNA is TGTGCCAGCAGCCCCCTAGCGGGGGGGTCAGATACGCAGTATTTT.